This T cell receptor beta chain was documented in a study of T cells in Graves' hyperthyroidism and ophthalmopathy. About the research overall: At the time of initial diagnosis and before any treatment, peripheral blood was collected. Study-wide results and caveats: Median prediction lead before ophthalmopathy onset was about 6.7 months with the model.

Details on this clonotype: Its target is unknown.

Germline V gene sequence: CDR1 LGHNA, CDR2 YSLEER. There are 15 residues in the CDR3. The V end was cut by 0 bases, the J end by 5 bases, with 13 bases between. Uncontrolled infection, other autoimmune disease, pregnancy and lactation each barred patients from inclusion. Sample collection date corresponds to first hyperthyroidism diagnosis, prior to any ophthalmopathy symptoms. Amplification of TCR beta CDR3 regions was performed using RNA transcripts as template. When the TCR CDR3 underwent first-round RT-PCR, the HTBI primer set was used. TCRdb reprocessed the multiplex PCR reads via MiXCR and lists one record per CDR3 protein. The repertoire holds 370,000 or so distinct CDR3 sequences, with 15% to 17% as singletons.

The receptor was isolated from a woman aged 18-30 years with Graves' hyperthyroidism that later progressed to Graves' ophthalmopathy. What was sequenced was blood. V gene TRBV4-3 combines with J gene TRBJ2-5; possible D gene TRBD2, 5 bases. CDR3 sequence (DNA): TGCGCCAGCAGCCAAGATGGGAGCGATGTCGAGACCCAGTACTTC. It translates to CASSQDGSDVETQYF.